These T cell receptor beta chains were read from a single sample in a study of OX40 agonist ivuxolimab in advanced cancers. TCRdb's table, derived via immunoSEQ multiplex PCR, lists solely in-frame clones and lacks some. The sample carries tens of thousands of clones, about nine tenths recorded once. The source was CD4+ or CD8+ T cells sorted from blood, collected in a trial of the OX40 agonist ivuxolimab. The receptor set was obtained from an adult with an advanced solid tumor such as melanoma, head and neck, liver or kidney cancer. The CDR3 runs from the conserved cysteine through the conserved F or W. The D gene is left open where the match is weak. Only some rows state a clone size, as once, few, many or a class for expanded clones.

d_gene	len	abundance	j_gene	v_gene	CDR3nt	CDR3aa
TRBD2	15	few	TRBJ2-1	TRBV19	TGTGCCAGTAGTATTCTAGCGGGAGTTTGGAATGAGCAGTTCTTC	CASSILAGVWNEQFF
.	16	.	TRBJ2-3	TRBV28	TGTGCCAGCAGTCCACCCCCCGACTACGTCACAGATACGCAGTATTTT	CASSPPPDYVTDTQYF
.	12	.	TRBJ1-2	TRBV19	TGTGCCAGTAGCCTACCTGGGCACGGCTACACCTTC	CASSLPGHGYTF
.	17	.	TRBJ1-2	TRBV21-1	TGTGCCAGCAGCAGCCGACAGGACCTTTGCTATTTCTATGGCTACACCTTC	CASSSRQDLCYFYGYTF
.	13	.	TRBJ1-1	TRBV5-1	TGCGCCAGCAGCTTGGCCACAGACACTGAAGCTTTCTTT	CASSLATDTEAFF
.	16	.	TRBJ2-1	TRBV6-6	TGTGCCAGCAGTTACTCAGGGGGGGGGCCTACCAATGAGCAGTTCTTC	CASSYSGGGPTNEQFF
.	13	.	TRBJ1-2	TRBV9	TGTGCCAGCAGCAACCCCATGGACTATGGCTACACCTTC	CASSNPMDYGYTF
.	14	.	TRBJ1-3	TRBV5-1	TGCGCCAGCAGTATCGGTGGAGCTGGAAACACCATATATTTT	CASSIGGAGNTIYF
.	14	.	TRBJ1-3	TRBV28	TGTGCCAGCAGCCTCGATGGGGCCGGAAACACCATATATTTT	CASSLDGAGNTIYF
TRBD1	15	.	TRBJ1-5	TRBV28	TGTGCCAGCAGTCCGCCGGGACAGCCTAATCAGCCCCAGCATTTT	CASSPPGQPNQPQHF
.	13	.	TRBJ1-1	TRBV11-3	TGTGCCAGCAGCCTCCACAGGGCCACTGAAGCTTTCTTT	CASSLHRATEAFF
.	13	.	TRBJ1-2	TRBV6-6	TGTGCCAGCAGTTACGTCCACGCGTCGGGCTACACCTTC	CASSYVHASGYTF
TRBD1	13	once	TRBJ1-2	TRBV7-2	TGTGCCAGCAGCCAGACAGGGGTCGGGGGCTACACCTTC	CASSQTGVGGYTF
TRBD1	15	.	TRBJ1-2	TRBV29-1	TGCAGCGTTGCGGTCTCCGGGACAGATGACTATGGCTACACCTTC	CSVAVSGTDDYGYTF
.	15	.	TRBJ1-5	TRBV6-5	TGTGCCAGCCGCCCACGAAGGGGTAGCAATCAGCCCCAGCATTTT	CASRPRRGSNQPQHF
.	18	.	TRBJ1-3	TRBV4-1	TGCGCCAGCAGCCAAGATAGCGCTGGCGGGACTGCAGGAAACACCATATATTTT	CASSQDSAGGTAGNTIYF
.	14	.	TRBJ1-5	TRBV6-1	TGTGCCAGCAGTGACGTCGTCGGTAATCAGCCCCAGCATTTT	CASSDVVGNQPQHF
.	15	.	TRBJ2-7	TRBV19	TGTGCCAGCACTCCAAAGGGGTTGTGGCCCTACGAGCAGTGCTTC	CASTPKGLWPYEQCF
.	17	.	TRBJ1-3	TRBV5-1	TGCGCCAGCAGCTTGCTCCCCGGGGAAGTTCCTGGAAACACCATATATTTT	CASSLLPGEVPGNTIYF
.	16	.	TRBJ2-2	TRBV15	TGTGCCACCAGCAGAGGGCACGCCGCGAACACCGGGGAGCTGTTTTTT	CATSRGHAANTGELFF
.	13	.	TRBJ1-2	TRBV28	TGTGCCAGCAGACCCGGGCCCATGGATGGCTACACCTTC	CASRPGPMDGYTF
.	13	.	TRBJ2-5	TRBV7-7	TGTGCCAGCAGCTTGGGACTGACCCGGGCCCAGTACTTC	CASSLGLTRAQYF
.	15	.	TRBJ1-2	TRBV5-4	TGTGCCAGCAGCCACTCGGGGGGGGCTAACTATGGCTACACCTTC	CASSHSGGANYGYTF
.	15	.	TRBJ2-3	TRBV6-1	TGTGCCAGCAGTCGGGACCCACAACGCACAGATACGCAGTATTTT	CASSRDPQRTDTQYF
.	12	.	TRBJ1-6	TRBV19	TGTGCCAGTAGTATAAGGGGATCACCCCTCCACTTT	CASSIRGSPLHF
TRBD1	14	.	TRBJ2-1	TRBV28	TGTGCCAGCAGTTTAAGGACAGGGGTAAATGAGCAGTTCTTC	CASSLRTGVNEQFF
.	18	few	TRBJ1-1	TRBV5-4	TGTGCCAGCAGCTTGGGACGCGGGACGGGGGGTCAGAACACTGAAGCTTTCTTT	CASSLGRGTGGQNTEAFF
.	13	.	TRBJ2-3	TRBV7-2	TGTGCCAGCAGCTCAGCGCCCGGAGATACGCAGTATTTT	CASSSAPGDTQYF